The subject of this entry is one T cell receptor beta chain. The antigen is unknown. Sequencing was performed with immunoSEQ multiplex PCR; in TCRdb, only in-frame clones are kept and a portion is missing. The sample lists about 4,500 clones, over 85% occurring once. The entry originates in a study of T cell clonotyping in hematopoietic cell transplantation. Study findings and constraints: Few recipient clonotypes overlapped donors; over 97% were de novo at given depth. CD4 and CD8 repertoire contributions could not be separated without sorting.

Germline CDR1 is MNHEY and CDR2 is SMNVEV (reference sequence). The CDR3 extends over 13 amino acids. With 2 bases removed from V and 8 bases from J, the gap between germline ends came to 12 bases. The material was peripheral blood mononuclear cells, obtained 30 days after allogeneic stem cell transplant. The J gene is TRBJ1-2, the V gene TRBV27; tentative D call: TRBD1 (6 bases). The receptor comes from a male patient aged 70 to 79 who had an allogeneic stem cell transplant from an unrelated donor, so T cells may come from the graft donor. Some clones in this sample may be carry-over from other donors' samples. Here the CDR3 reads CASSLRGAQGYTF. The DNA for the CDR3 is TGTGCCAGCAGTTTACGGGGGGCGCAGGGCTACACCTTC.